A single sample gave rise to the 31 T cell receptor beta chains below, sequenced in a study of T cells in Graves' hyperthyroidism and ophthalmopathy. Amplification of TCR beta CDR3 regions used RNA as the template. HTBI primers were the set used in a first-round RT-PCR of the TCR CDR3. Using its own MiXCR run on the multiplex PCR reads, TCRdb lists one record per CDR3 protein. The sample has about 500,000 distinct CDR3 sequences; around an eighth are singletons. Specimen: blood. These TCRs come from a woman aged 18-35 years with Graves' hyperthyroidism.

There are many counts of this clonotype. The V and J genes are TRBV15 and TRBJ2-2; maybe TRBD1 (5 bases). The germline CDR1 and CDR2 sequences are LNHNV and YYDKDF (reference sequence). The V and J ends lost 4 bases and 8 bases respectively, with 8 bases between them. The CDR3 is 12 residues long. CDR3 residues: CATSMRQGELFF. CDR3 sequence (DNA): TGTGCCACCAGCATGCGACAGGGGGAGCTGTTTTTT.

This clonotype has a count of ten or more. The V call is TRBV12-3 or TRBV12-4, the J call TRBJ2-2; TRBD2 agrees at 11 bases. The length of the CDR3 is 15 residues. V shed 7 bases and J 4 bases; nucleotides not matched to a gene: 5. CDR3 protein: CASTRLAGLTGELFF. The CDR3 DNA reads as TGTGCCAGCACTCGACTAGCGGGGCTCACCGGGGAGCTGTTTTTT.

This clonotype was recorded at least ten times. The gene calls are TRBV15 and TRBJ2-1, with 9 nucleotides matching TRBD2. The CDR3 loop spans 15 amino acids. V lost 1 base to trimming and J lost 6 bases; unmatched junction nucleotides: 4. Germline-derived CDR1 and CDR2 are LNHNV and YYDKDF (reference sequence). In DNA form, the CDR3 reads TGTGCCACCAGCAGAGTTAGCGGGAGTATCAATGAGCAGTTCTTC. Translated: CATSRVSGSINEQFF.

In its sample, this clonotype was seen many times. The CDR3 loop reads CASSLGGELSYNEQFF. The CDR3 region has the DNA TGTGCCAGCAGTTTAGGCGGGGAGCTCTCCTACAATGAGCAGTTCTTC. V gene TRBV27 combines with J gene TRBJ2-1; the D gene is possibly TRBD2 (6 bases). This CDR3 has 16 residues. Germline V CDR1 and CDR2: MNHEY, SMNVEV (reference sequence). V gave up 2 bases and J gave up 0 bases, with 11 bases separating them.

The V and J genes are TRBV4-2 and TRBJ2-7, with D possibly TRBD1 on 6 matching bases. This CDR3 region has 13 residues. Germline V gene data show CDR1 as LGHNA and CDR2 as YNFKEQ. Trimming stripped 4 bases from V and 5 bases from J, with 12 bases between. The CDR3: CASSPFPGDEQYF. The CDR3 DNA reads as TGTGCCAGCAGCCCCTTCCCAGGGGACGAGCAGTACTTC.

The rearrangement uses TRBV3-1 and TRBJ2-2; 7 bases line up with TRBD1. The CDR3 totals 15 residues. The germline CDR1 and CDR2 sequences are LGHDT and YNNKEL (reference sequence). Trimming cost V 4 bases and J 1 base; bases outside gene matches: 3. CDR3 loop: CASSPRTGNTGELFF. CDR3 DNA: TGTGCCAGCAGCCCCCGGACAGGGAACACCGGGGAGCTGTTTTTT.

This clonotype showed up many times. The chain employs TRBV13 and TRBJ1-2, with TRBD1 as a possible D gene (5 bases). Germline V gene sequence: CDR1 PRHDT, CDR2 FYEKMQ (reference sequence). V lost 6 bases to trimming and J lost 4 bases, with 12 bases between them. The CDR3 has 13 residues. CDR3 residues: CASSRRGLYGYTF. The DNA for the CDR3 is TGTGCCAGCAGTCGAAGGGGCCTCTATGGCTACACCTTC.

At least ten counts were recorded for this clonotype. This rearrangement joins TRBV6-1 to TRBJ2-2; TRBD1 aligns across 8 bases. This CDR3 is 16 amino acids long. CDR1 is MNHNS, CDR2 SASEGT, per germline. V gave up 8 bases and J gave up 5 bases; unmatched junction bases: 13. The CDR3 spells CASSLGQGANTGELFF. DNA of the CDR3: TGTGCCAGCTCCCTGGGGCAGGGGGCTAATACCGGGGAGCTGTTTTTT.

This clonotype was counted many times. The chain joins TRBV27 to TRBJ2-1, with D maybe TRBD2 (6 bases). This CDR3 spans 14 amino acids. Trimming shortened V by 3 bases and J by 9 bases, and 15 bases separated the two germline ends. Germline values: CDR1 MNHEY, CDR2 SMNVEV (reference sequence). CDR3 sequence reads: CASSFETRGFEQFF. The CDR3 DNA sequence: TGTGCCAGCAGTTTCGAGACTAGGGGTTTTGAGCAGTTCTTC.

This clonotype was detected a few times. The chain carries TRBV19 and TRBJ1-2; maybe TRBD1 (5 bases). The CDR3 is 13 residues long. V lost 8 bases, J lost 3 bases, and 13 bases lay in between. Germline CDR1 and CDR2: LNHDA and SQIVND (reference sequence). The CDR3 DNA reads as TGTGCCAGTTGCCCCGGCAGGGACTATGGCTACACCTTC. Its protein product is CASCPGRDYGYTF.

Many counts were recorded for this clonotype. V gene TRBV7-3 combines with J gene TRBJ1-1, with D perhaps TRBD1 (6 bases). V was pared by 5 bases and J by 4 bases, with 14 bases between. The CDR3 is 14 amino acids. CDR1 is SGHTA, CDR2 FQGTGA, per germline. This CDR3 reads CASSANREATEAFF. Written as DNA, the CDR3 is TGTGCCAGCAGCGCCAACAGGGAAGCCACTGAAGCTTTCTTT.

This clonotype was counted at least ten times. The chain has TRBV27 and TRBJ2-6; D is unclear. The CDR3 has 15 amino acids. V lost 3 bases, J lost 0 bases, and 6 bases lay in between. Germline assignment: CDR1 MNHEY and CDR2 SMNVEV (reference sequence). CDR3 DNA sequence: TGTGCCAGCAGTTTCGTGAGCTCTGGGGCCAACGTCCTGACTTTC. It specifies CASSFVSSGANVLTF.

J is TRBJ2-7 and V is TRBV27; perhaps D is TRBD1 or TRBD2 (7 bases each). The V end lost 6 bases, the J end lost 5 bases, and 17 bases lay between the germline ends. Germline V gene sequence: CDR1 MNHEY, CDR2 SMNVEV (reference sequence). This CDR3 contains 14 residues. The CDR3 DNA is TGTGCCAGCAGCCCCAGGGGGAGGGCTAACGAGCAGTACGTC. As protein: CASSPRGRANEQYV.

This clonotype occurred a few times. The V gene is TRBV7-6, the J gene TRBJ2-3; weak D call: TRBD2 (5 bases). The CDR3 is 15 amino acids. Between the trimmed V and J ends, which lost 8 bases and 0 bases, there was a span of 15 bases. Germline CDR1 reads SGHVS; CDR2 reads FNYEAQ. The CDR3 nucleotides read TGTGCCAGCGGACTGAGCGTTACTAGCACAGATACGCAGTATTTT. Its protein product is CASGLSVTSTDTQYF.

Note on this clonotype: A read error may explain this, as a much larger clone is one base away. The CDR3 loop is CASSFDRGGSTKEKLFF. As DNA, the CDR3 is TGTGCCAGCAGCTTTGACAGGGGAGGGAGTACTAAAGAAAAACTGTTTTTT. This chain uses TRBV7-6 with TRBJ1-4, with 8 bases fitting TRBD1. Germline assignment: CDR1 SGHVS and CDR2 FNYEAQ. The CDR3 length is 17 residues.

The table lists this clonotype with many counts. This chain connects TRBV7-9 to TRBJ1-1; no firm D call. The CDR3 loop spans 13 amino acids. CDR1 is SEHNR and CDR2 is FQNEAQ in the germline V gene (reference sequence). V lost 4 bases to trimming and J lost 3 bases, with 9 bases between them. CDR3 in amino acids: CASSSPLDTEAFF. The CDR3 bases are TGTGCCAGCAGCTCCCCATTGGACACTGAAGCTTTCTTT.

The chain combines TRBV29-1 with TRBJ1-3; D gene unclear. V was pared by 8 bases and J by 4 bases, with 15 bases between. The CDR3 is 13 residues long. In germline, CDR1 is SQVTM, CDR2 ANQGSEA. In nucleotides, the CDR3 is TGCAGCATAGAGCAGGAAAAAGGAAACACCATATATTTT. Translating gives CSIEQEKGNTIYF.

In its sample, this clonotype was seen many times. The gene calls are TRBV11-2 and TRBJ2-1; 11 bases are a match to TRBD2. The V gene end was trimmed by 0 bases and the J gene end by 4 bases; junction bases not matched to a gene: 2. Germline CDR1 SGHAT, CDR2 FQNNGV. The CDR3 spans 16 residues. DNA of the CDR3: TGTGCCAGCAGCTTAGAGACTAGCGGGATGTACAATGAGCAGTTCTTC. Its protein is CASSLETSGMYNEQFF.

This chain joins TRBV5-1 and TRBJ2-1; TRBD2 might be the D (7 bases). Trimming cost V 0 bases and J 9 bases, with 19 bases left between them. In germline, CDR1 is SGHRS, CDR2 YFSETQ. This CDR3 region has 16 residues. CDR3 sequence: CASSLEGGHLFGEQFF. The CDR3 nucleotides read TGCGCCAGCAGCTTGGAGGGGGGGCACCTCTTCGGTGAGCAGTTCTTC.

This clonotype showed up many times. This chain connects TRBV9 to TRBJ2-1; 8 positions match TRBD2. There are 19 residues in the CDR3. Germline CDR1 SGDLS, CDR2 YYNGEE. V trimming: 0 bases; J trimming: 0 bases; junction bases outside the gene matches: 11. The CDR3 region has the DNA TGTGCCAGCAGCGTAGCCCCCGGGAGGGCGGGGAGCTCCTACAATGAGCAGTTCTTC. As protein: CASSVAPGRAGSSYNEQFF.

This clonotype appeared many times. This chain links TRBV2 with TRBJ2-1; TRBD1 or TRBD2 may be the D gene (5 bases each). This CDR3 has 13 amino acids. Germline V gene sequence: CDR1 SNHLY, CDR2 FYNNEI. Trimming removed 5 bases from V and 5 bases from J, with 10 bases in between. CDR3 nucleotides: TGTGCCAGCAGTTGGGACGACAACAATGAGCAGTTCTTC. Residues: CASSWDDNNEQFF.

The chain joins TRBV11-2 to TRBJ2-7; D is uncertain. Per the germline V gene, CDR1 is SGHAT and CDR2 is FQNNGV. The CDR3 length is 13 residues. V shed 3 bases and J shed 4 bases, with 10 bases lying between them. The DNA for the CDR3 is TGTGCCAGCAGCTTGGCCGGGTATTACGAGCAGTACTTC. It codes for CASSLAGYYEQYF.

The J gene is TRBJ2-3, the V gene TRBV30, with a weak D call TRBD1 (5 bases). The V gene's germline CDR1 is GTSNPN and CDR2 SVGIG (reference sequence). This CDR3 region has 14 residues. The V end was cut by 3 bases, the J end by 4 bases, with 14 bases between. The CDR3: CAWSHETDSDTQYF. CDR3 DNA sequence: TGTGCCTGGAGCCACGAGACAGATTCAGATACGCAGTATTTT. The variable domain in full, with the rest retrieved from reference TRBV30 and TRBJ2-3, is SQTIHQWPATLVQPVGSPLSLECTVEGTSNPNLYWYRQAAGRGLQLLFYSVGIGQISSEVPQNLSASRPQDRQFILSSKKLLLSDSGFYLCAWSHETDSDTQYFGPGTRLTVL.

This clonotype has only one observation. The CDR3: CASSFLRTSEQYF. DNA of the CDR3: TGTGCCAGCAGCTTTTTGCGGACAAGCGAGCAGTACTTC. The V and J genes are TRBV11-3 and TRBJ2-7; possibly TRBD1 for D (5 bases). Germline CDR1 SGHNT, CDR2 YENEEA. V dropped 3 bases and J dropped 6 bases, with 12 bases sitting between them. The length of the CDR3 is 13 residues. Full variable domain (rest looked up from reference TRBV11-3 and TRBJ2-7): EAGVVQSPRYKIIEKKQPVAFWCNPISGHNTLYWYLQNLGQGPELLIRYENEEAVDDSQLPKDRFSAERLKGVDSTLKIQPAELGDSAVYLCASSFLRTSEQYFGPGTRLTVT.

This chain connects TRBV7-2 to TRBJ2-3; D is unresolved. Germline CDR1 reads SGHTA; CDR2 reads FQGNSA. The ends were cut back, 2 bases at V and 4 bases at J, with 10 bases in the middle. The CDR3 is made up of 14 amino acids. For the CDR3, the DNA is TGTGCCAGCAGCTTACGTCAAGTAGCAGATACGCAGTATTTT. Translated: CASSLRQVADTQYF.

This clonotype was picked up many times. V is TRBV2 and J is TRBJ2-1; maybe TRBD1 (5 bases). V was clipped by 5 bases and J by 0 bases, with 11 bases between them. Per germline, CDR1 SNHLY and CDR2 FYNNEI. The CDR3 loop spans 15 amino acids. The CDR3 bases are TGTGCCAGCAGTAGGGGCCCCGGCTCCTACAATGAGCAGTTCTTC. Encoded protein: CASSRGPGSYNEQFF.

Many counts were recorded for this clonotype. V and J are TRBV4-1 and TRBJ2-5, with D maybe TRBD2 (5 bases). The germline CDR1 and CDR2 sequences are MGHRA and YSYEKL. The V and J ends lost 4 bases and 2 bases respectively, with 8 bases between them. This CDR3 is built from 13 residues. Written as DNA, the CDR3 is TGCGCCAGCAGCCCCGGGATTCAAGAGACCCAGTACTTC. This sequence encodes CASSPGIQETQYF.

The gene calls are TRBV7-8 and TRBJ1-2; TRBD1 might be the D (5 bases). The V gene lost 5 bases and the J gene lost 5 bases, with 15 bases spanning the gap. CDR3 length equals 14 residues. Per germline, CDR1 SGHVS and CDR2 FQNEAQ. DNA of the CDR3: TGTGCCAGCAGCACGGCAGGGAACCGGTATGGCTACACCTTC. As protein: CASSTAGNRYGYTF.

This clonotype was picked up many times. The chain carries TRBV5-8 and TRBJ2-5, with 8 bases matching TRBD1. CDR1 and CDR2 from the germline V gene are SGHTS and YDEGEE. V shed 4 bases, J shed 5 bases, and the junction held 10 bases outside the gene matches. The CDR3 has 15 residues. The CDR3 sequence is CASSRSAGGWETQYF. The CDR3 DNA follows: TGTGCCAGCAGCCGAAGCGCAGGGGGCTGGGAGACCCAGTACTTC.

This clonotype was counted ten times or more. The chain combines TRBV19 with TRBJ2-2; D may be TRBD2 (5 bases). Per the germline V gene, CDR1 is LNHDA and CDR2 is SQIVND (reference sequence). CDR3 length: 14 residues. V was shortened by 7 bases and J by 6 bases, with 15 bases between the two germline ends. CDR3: CASIDLVGAGELFF. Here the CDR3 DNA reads TGTGCCAGTATCGACCTTGTCGGGGCCGGGGAGCTGTTTTTT.

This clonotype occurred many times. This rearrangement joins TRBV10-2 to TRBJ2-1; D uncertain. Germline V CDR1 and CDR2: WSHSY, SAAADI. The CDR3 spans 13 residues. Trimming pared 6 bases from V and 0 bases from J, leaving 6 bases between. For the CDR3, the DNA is TGCGCCAGCAGCGAAAGCTCCTACAATGAGCAGTTCTTC. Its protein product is CASSESSYNEQFF.